What follows are 6 T cell receptor beta chains derived from one specimen sequenced in a study of regulatory T cells in long-lasting Graves disease. The time point denotes: newly diagnosed GD, antithyroid drugs for less than 3 months. The TCR library was prepared using RNA isolated from PBMCs. Arm-PCR of CDR3 regions and iRepertoire HTBI primers were the basis on which TCR beta libraries were built. TCRdb fed the multiplex PCR reads into MiXCR, producing one record per CDR3 protein. Among 400,000 to 550,000 distinct CDR3 sequences listed, roughly 17% were seen once. These sequences were also reported in another study, on T cells in Graves' hyperthyroidism and ophthalmopathy.

Sequenced material: peripheral blood mononuclear cells (PBMCs), taken at new diagnosis, from a patient treated with antithyroid drugs. Receptors were obtained from a woman younger than 45 with Graves disease.

This clonotype was picked up many times. The chain has TRBV28 and TRBJ1-5; D is unclear. The germline V gene has CDR1 MDHEN and CDR2 SYDVKM. This CDR3 is built from 17 residues. Trimming pared 2 bases from V and 0 bases from J, leaving 14 bases between. The CDR3 coding sequence is TGTGCCAGCAGTTTAATGTCAGGTGATTATAGCAATCAGCCCCAGCATTTT. This codes for CASSLMSGDYSNQPQHF.

This clonotype was detected only a few times. The rearrangement links TRBV6-2 or TRBV6-3 to TRBJ1-1, with D possibly matching TRBD1 (6 bases). Germline CDR1 and CDR2: MNHEY and SVGEGT. The CDR3 extends over 15 amino acids. V lost 4 bases, J lost 3 bases, and 15 bases lay in between. CDR3 amino acids: CASSFRGGQDTEAFF. CDR3 coding DNA: TGTGCCAGCAGTTTCCGGGGGGGGCAGGACACTGAAGCTTTCTTT.

This clonotype was observed many times. The J gene is TRBJ2-3, the V gene TRBV27; TRBD2 agrees at 8 bases. The CDR3 has 16 residues. Trimming took 6 bases from V and 1 from J; bases not matched to a gene: 9. Germline CDR1 MNHEY, CDR2 SMNVEV (reference sequence). CDR3 amino acids: CASRDVRSGGTDTQYF. The CDR3 DNA sequence: TGTGCCAGCAGGGACGTCCGTAGCGGGGGCACAGATACGCAGTATTTT.

This clonotype was recorded many times. The V call is TRBV20-1, the J call TRBJ2-5; 12 bases are shared with TRBD2. The CDR3 is 13 residues long. Germline loops: CDR1 DFQATT, CDR2 SNEGSKA (reference sequence). V was clipped by 5 bases and J by 4 bases; unmatched bases: 2. The chain's CDR3 is CSAGLAGTETQYF. Written as DNA, the CDR3 is TGCAGTGCTGGACTAGCGGGAACAGAGACCCAGTACTTC.

This clonotype showed up just a few times. The CDR3 sequence is CASSPWTGSSGANVLTF. CDR3 DNA sequence: TGTGCCAGCAGCCCCTGGACAGGTAGCTCTGGGGCCAACGTCCTGACTTTC. This chain uses TRBV9 with TRBJ2-6; 7 positions match TRBD1. V was clipped by 4 bases and J by 0 bases; unmatched bases: 7. This CDR3 contains 17 residues. Germline V gene sequence: CDR1 SGDLS, CDR2 YYNGEE.

This clonotype was detected many times. This rearrangement joins TRBV5-1 to TRBJ2-2; 10 nucleotides agree with TRBD2. Trimming at V came to 4 bases and at J to 1 base, leaving 4 bases not matched to a gene. Per germline, CDR1 SGHRS and CDR2 YFSETQ. The CDR3 has 16 amino acids. This CDR3 reads CASSPGTSENTGELFF. As DNA, the CDR3 is TGCGCCAGCAGCCCCGGGACTAGCGAGAACACCGGGGAGCTGTTTTTT. The full variable domain, rest sourced from reference TRBV5-1 and TRBJ2-2, is KAGVTQTPRYLIKTRGQQVTLSCSPISGHRSVSWYQQTPGQGLQFLFEYFSETQRNKGNFPGRFSGRQFSNSRSEMNVSTLELGDSALYLCASSPGTSENTGELFFGEGSRLTVL.